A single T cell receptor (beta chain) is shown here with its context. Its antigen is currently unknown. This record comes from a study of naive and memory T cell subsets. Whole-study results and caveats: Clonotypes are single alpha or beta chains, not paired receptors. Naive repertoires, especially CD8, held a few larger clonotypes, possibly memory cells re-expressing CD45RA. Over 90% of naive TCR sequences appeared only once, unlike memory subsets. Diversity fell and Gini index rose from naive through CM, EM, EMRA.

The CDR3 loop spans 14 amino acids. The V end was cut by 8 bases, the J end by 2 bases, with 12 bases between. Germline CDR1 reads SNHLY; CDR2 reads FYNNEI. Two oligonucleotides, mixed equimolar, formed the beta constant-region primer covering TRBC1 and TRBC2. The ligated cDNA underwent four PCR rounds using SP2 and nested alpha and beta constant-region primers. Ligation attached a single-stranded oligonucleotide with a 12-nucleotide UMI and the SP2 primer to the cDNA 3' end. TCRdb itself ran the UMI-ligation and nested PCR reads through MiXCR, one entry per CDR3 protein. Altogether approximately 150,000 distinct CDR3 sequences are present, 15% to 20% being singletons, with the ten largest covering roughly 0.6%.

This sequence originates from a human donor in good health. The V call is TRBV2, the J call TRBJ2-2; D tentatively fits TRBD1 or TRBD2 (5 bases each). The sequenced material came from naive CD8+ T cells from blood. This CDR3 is CASDGTFNTGELFF. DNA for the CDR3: TGTGCCAGCGACGGGACCTTCAACACCGGGGAGCTGTTTTTT. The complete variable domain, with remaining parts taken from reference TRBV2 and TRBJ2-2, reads EPEVTQTPSHQVTQMGQEVILRCVPISNHLYFYWYRQILGQKVEFLVSFYNNEISEKSEIFDDQFSVERPDGSNFTLKIRSTKLEDSAMYFCASDGTFNTGELFFGEGSRLTVL.